A selection of T cell receptor beta chains follows, all from one sample in a study of identical twins. TCRdb re-analysed the 5' RACE reads in MiXCR, keeping a single row per CDR3 protein. The sample lists 700,000 to 950,000 distinct CDR3 sequences; approximately 13% were seen once. These data are also associated with another study on yellow fever vaccine responses in identical twins.

The sequenced sample was PBMCs. The source of these receptors is a woman aged 18-35 years in good health. Each CDR3 is given with its conserved first and last residue. Each record gives: D gene, V gene, J gene, clone size, CDR3 protein, CDR3 DNA. A D gene is named only where the DNA matches it firmly. Size values are once, few and many counts, or a class for expanded clones, and some rows have none.

.	TRBV27	TRBJ2-4	.	CASSMSGLAKNIQYF	TGTGCCAGCAGTATGTCGGGCCTAGCCAAAAACATTCAGTACTTC
TRBD2	TRBV20-1	TRBJ2-7	many	CSASVLAGGPGEQYF	TGCAGTGCTAGCGTACTAGCGGGAGGGCCGGGGGAGCAGTACTTC
.	TRBV12-3/TRBV12-4	TRBJ2-3	.	CASSFWGRGGTDTQYF	TGTGCCAGCAGTTTTTGGGGGAGGGGGGGCACAGATACGCAGTATTTT
TRBD1	TRBV27	TRBJ1-1	few	CASRPGTGDPVEAFF	TGTGCCAGCCGCCCCGGGACAGGGGACCCTGTGGAAGCTTTCTTT
TRBD2	TRBV20-1	TRBJ2-1	few	CSAWTSGRWNEQFF	TGCAGTGCTTGGACTAGCGGGAGATGGAATGAGCAGTTCTTC
.	TRBV14	TRBJ2-1	few	CASSQDRGDGEQFF	TGTGCCAGCAGCCAAGATAGAGGGGACGGTGAGCAGTTCTTC
.	TRBV20-1	TRBJ2-7	.	CSAHRDTSYEQYF	TGCAGTGCTCACCGGGACACTTCCTACGAGCAGTACTTC
.	TRBV4-1	TRBJ2-2	few	CASSQVMMRTRGNYTGELFF	TGCGCCAGCAGCCAAGTTATGATGAGGACAAGGGGGAATTATACGGGGGAGCTGTTTTTT
TRBD1	TRBV3-1	TRBJ2-1	.	CASRDRTGPYNEQFF	TGTGCCAGCAGAGACAGGACAGGACCCTACAATGAGCAGTTCTTC
TRBD2	TRBV10-3	TRBJ2-1	few	CAISETSGSYNEQFF	TGTGCCATCAGTGAGACTAGCGGTTCCTACAATGAGCAGTTCTTC
.	TRBV25-1	TRBJ2-5	many	CASSEAGSRETQYF	TGTGCCAGCAGTGAGGCCGGGAGTCGAGAGACCCAGTACTTC
TRBD2	TRBV29-1	TRBJ2-1	.	CSVWTSGRASYNEQFF	TGCAGCGTTTGGACTAGCGGGAGGGCCTCCTACAATGAGCAGTTCTTC
.	TRBV6-5	TRBJ1-5	few	CASSYEPPQHF	TGTGCCAGCAGTTACGAGCCACCCCAGCATTTT
TRBD1	TRBV7-6	TRBJ2-1	.	CASSIGQGQVNEQFF	TGTGCCAGCAGCATAGGACAGGGGCAGGTCAATGAGCAGTTCTTC
.	TRBV9	TRBJ1-3	.	CASSNRVNTIYF	TGTGCCAGCAGCAACAGGGTAAACACCATATATTTT
TRBD2	TRBV10-3	TRBJ2-7	few	CATFGLVGSSYEQYF	TGTGCCACCTTCGGACTAGTAGGCTCCTCATACGAGCAGTACTTC
TRBD1	TRBV5-1	TRBJ1-4	few	CASSVTGQANEKLFF	TGCGCCAGCAGCGTGACAGGGCAAGCTAATGAAAAACTGTTTTTT
.	TRBV12-3/TRBV12-4	TRBJ1-1	many	CASSVNTEAFF	TGTGCCAGCAGTGTGAACACTGAAGCTTTCTTT
TRBD2	TRBV11-1	TRBJ2-1	.	CASSTGLAGSGSYNEQFF	TGTGCCAGCAGCACGGGACTAGCGGGCTCTGGCTCCTACAATGAGCAGTTCTTC
.	TRBV15	TRBJ2-5	few	CATSREPIQETQYF	TGTGCCACCAGCAGAGAGCCGATACAAGAGACCCAGTACTTC
.	TRBV25-1	TRBJ1-1	few	CASSEEGRDHHPEAFF	TGTGCCAGCAGTGAGGAAGGAAGGGATCATCATCCTGAAGCTTTCTTT
TRBD2	TRBV27	TRBJ2-3	.	CASSFFTPGLAGTVDTQYF	TGTGCCAGCAGTTTCTTCACTCCGGGGCTAGCGGGGACCGTGGATACGCAGTATTTT
TRBD1	TRBV12-3/TRBV12-4	TRBJ2-3	many	CATSPLGTGGTDTQYF	TGTGCCACTTCTCCCCTCGGGACAGGAGGCACAGATACGCAGTATTTT
TRBD2	TRBV4-1	TRBJ2-1	.	CASSPGGGARFF	TGCGCCAGCAGCCCCGGGGGGGGGGCACGGTTCTTC
TRBD1	TRBV19	TRBJ1-5	.	CAIATGGAQPQHF	TGTGCCATCGCGACAGGGGGTGCTCAGCCCCAGCATTTT
TRBD2	TRBV2	TRBJ2-1	few	CATLAGGQYNEQFF	TGTGCCACCTTAGCGGGGGGGCAATACAATGAGCAGTTCTTC
TRBD1	TRBV6-1	TRBJ1-1	.	CASNLFNRDRTTEAFF	TGTGCCAGCAACCTTTTTAACCGGGACAGAACTACTGAAGCTTTCTTT
.	TRBV27	TRBJ1-2	.	CASRNSDGSQGYTF	TGTGCCAGCAGAAACAGCGATGGGTCTCAGGGCTACACCTTC
.	TRBV3-1	TRBJ2-7	.	CASSQEAHLLSYEQYF	TGTGCCAGCAGCCAAGAGGCACACCTTCTCTCCTACGAGCAGTACTTC
.	TRBV5-5	TRBJ1-1	few	CASSLGVFAEAFF	TGTGCCAGCAGCTTAGGGGTCTTCGCTGAAGCTTTCTTT
.	TRBV7-9	TRBJ2-4	few	CASSLDEGVAKNIQYF	TGTGCCAGCAGCTTAGACGAAGGCGTAGCCAAAAACATTCAGTACTTC
TRBD1	TRBV15	TRBJ1-6	.	CATSRGPRQGNSPLHF	TGTGCCACCAGCAGAGGCCCTCGACAGGGAAATTCACCCCTCCACTTT
.	TRBV28	TRBJ2-5	few	CASIKGGQETQYF	TGTGCCAGCATAAAGGGGGGCCAAGAGACCCAGTACTTC
TRBD2	TRBV2	TRBJ2-3	few	CASSMGPSGRRTDTQYF	TGTGCCAGCAGTATGGGGCCTAGCGGGAGGAGGACAGATACGCAGTATTTT
TRBD1	TRBV10-1	TRBJ2-1	.	CASSELGTGGKNEQFF	TGCGCCAGCAGTGAGCTGGGGACAGGGGGTAAAAATGAGCAGTTCTTC
TRBD1	TRBV7-6	TRBJ1-1	.	CASSLARRDRAEAFF	TGTGCCAGCAGCTTAGCGCGGCGGGACAGGGCCGAAGCTTTCTTT
TRBD1	TRBV6-1	TRBJ2-2	few	CASIPRGGAGTGELFF	TGTGCCAGCATACCCCGAGGGGGCGCGGGCACCGGGGAGCTGTTTTTT
TRBD2	TRBV29-1	TRBJ2-1	.	CSVVSSGRAREQFF	TGCAGCGTTGTGTCTAGCGGGAGGGCCAGGGAGCAGTTCTTC
.	TRBV12-3/TRBV12-4	TRBJ2-2	many	CASSLMVPGELFF	TGTGCCAGCAGTTTAATGGTCCCCGGGGAGCTGTTTTTT
TRBD1	TRBV12-3/TRBV12-4	TRBJ1-4	many	CASSLGRGREKLFF	TGTGCCAGCAGTTTGGGCAGGGGGCGTGAAAAACTGTTTTTT
TRBD1	TRBV28	TRBJ2-7	few	CASSSQGPYEQYF	TGTGCCAGCAGCTCACAGGGGCCCTACGAGCAGTACTTC
TRBD1	TRBV12-3/TRBV12-4	TRBJ2-2	few	CASRHRDRADTGELFF	TGTGCCAGCAGGCACCGGGACAGGGCCGACACCGGGGAGCTGTTTTTT
.	TRBV9	TRBJ2-2	few	CASSPKGTGELFF	TGTGCCAGCAGCCCAAAGGGCACCGGGGAGCTGTTTTTT
.	TRBV29-1	TRBJ2-5	many	CSVAPGTAETQYF	TGCAGCGTTGCCCCCGGGACTGCAGAGACCCAGTACTTC
.	TRBV28	TRBJ2-3	many	CASSPISTDTQYF	TGTGCCAGCAGTCCAATTAGCACAGATACGCAGTATTTT
.	TRBV6-6	TRBJ2-3	.	CASRAFITDTQYF	TGTGCCAGCAGGGCATTCATCACAGATACGCAGTATTTT
TRBD1	TRBV2	TRBJ1-1	few	CASSFGTGGPDTEAFF	TGTGCCAGCAGTTTTGGGACAGGGGGGCCGGACACTGAAGCTTTCTTT
TRBD1	TRBV12-3/TRBV12-4	TRBJ1-3	.	CASSPGTVNTIYF	TGTGCCAGCAGTCCTGGGACAGTGAACACCATATATTTT
.	TRBV5-8	TRBJ1-5	many	CASRFGRSGGLWPQHF	TGTGCCAGCAGGTTTGGTAGGTCAGGAGGGCTTTGGCCCCAGCATTTT
TRBD2	TRBV5-1	TRBJ2-1	.	CASRVGNSGRGSYNEQFF	TGCGCCAGCAGAGTAGGAAATAGCGGGAGAGGGTCCTACAATGAGCAGTTCTTC
.	TRBV18	TRBJ2-2	.	CASSPQSSNTGELFF	TGTGCCAGCTCACCACAGTCTTCGAACACCGGGGAGCTGTTTTTT
.	TRBV20-1	TRBJ2-1	few	CSARDRLKMSYNEQFF	TGCAGTGCTAGAGATCGCCTCAAGATGAGCTACAATGAGCAGTTCTTC